A selection of T cell receptor beta chains follows, all from one sample in a study of cytomegalovirus exposure and HLA in healthy donors. Sequencing was performed with immunoSEQ multiplex PCR; in TCRdb, only in-frame clones are kept and a portion is missing. This sample carries approximately 200,000 clones, 84% of them seen once, and the ten largest clones take roughly an eighth. Sequenced sample: PBMCs. These receptors were taken from a woman younger than 45 in good health and CMV-seropositive. CDR3s include the opening cysteine and the closing phenylalanine or tryptophan. The D gene is left open where the match is weak. Size values are once, few and many counts, or a class for expanded clones, and some rows have none.

abundance	j_gene	v_gene	d_gene	CDR3aa	CDR3nt
NA	TRBJ2-2	TRBV19	TRBD2	CASSIAVAGGPTGELFF	TGTGCCAGTAGTATAGCGGTCGCGGGAGGGCCCACCGGGGAGCTGTTTTTT
NA	TRBJ1-4	TRBV6-5	NA	CASSYSGEEKLFF	TGTGCCAGCAGTTACTCGGGAGAGGAAAAACTGTTTTTT
NA	TRBJ2-7	TRBV21-1	NA	CASSKTSPEQYF	TGTGCCAGCAGCAAGACTAGCCCCGAGCAGTACTTC
NA	TRBJ1-2	TRBV6-5	TRBD1	CASMGTGTGYTF	TGTGCCAGCATGGGGACAGGGACTGGCTACACCTTC
NA	TRBJ1-4	TRBV29-1	NA	CSVERGGLNEKLFF	TGCAGCGTGGAAAGGGGGGGACTCAATGAAAAACTGTTTTTT
NA	TRBJ2-7	TRBV7-2	TRBD1	CASSFRDRGTYEQYF	TGTGCCAGCAGCTTCCGGGACAGGGGGACCTACGAGCAGTACTTC
NA	TRBJ2-3	TRBV18	TRBD2	CASSIFSGESTDTQYF	TGTGCCAGCTCAATCTTTAGCGGGGAGAGCACAGATACGCAGTATTTT
NA	TRBJ2-1	TRBV7-3	TRBD2	CASSRVAGVSYNEQFF	TGTGCCAGCAGCCGAGTGGCGGGAGTATCCTACAATGAGCAGTTCTTC
NA	TRBJ2-2	TRBV28	NA	CASSSGVSGELFF	TGTGCCAGCAGTTCGGGGGTATCCGGGGAGCTGTTTTTT
NA	TRBJ2-7	TRBV27	NA	CASSFSQGYEQYF	TGTGCCAGCAGTTTCTCGCAGGGTTACGAGCAGTACTTC
NA	TRBJ1-2	TRBV2	NA	CASITDSGGYTF	TGTGCCAGCATTACAGATTCGGGGGGCTACACCTTC
NA	TRBJ1-2	TRBV10-2	TRBD1	CASRGDRGVYGYTF	TGCGCCAGCAGAGGGGACAGGGGCGTCTATGGCTACACCTTC
NA	TRBJ2-2	TRBV2	NA	CASSEYPGATGELFF	TGTGCCAGCAGTGAATACCCAGGGGCCACCGGGGAGCTGTTTTTT
NA	TRBJ2-1	TRBV2	TRBD2	CASKRAGGPSSYNEQFF	TGTGCCAGCAAAAGAGCGGGGGGTCCGAGCTCCTACAATGAGCAGTTCTTC
NA	TRBJ2-3	TRBV29-1	NA	CSGDTYTDTQYF	TGCAGCGGGGACACCTACACAGATACGCAGTATTTT
NA	TRBJ2-6	TRBV7-6	TRBD1	CASSSMGDRVKPVGANVLTF	TGTGCCAGCAGCTCCATGGGTGACAGGGTTAAACCGGTTGGGGCCAACGTCCTGACTTTC
once	TRBJ2-2	TRBV4-2	NA	CASSRPGVRWELFF	TGTGCCAGCAGCCGGCCCGGGGTCCGGTGGGAGCTGTTTTTT
few	TRBJ2-3	TRBV19	TRBD2	CASSTRLGIGEGTQYF	TGTGCCAGTAGTACCCGACTGGGCATAGGGGAGGGCACGCAGTATTTT
NA	TRBJ1-1	TRBV6-4	NA	CASSATPIPKQNTEAFF	TGTGCCAGCAGTGCCACACCAATCCCAAAACAGAACACTGAAGCTTTCTTT
NA	TRBJ2-5	TRBV28	NA	CASRRGGSQETQYF	TGTGCCAGCAGGAGGGGGGGGTCCCAAGAGACCCAGTACTTC
NA	TRBJ1-4	TRBV27	NA	CASSLNRDEKLFF	TGTGCCAGCAGTTTAAACAGGGATGAAAAACTGTTTTTT
NA	TRBJ1-5	TRBV28	NA	CASSSGNQPQHF	TGTGCCAGCAGTTCGGGAAATCAGCCCCAGCATTTT
NA	TRBJ2-1	TRBV5-1	TRBD2	CASSFSGRAIYNEQFF	TGCGCCAGCAGCTTTAGCGGGAGGGCCATCTACAATGAGCAGTTCTTC
NA	TRBJ2-5	TRBV29-1	NA	CSVAASAQETQYF	TGCAGCGTTGCAGCTAGCGCTCAAGAGACCCAGTACTTC
once	TRBJ1-5	TRBV4-2	NA	CASSQVDAGGNQPQHF	TGTGCCAGCAGCCAAGTAGACGCGGGGGGCAATCAGCCCCAGCATTTT
NA	TRBJ1-1	TRBV6-5	TRBD1	CASSQGARTEAFF	TGTGCCAGCAGTCAGGGGGCACGGACTGAAGCTTTCTTT
NA	TRBJ2-3	TRBV11-2	NA	CASSSTPTDTQYF	TGTGCCAGCAGTTCGACACCCACAGATACGCAGTATTTT